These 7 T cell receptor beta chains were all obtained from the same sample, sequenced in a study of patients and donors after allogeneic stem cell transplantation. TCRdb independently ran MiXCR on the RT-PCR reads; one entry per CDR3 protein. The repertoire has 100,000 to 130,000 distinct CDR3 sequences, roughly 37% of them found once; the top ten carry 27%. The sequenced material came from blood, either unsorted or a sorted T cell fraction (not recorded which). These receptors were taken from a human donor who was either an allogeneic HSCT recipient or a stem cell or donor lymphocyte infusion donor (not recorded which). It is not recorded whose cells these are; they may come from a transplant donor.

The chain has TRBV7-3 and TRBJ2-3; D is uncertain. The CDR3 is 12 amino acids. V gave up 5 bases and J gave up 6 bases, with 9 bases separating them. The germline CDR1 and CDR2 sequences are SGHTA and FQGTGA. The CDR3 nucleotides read TGTGCCAGCAGCGACTCGGGTGATACGCAGTATTTT. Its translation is CASSDSGDTQYF.

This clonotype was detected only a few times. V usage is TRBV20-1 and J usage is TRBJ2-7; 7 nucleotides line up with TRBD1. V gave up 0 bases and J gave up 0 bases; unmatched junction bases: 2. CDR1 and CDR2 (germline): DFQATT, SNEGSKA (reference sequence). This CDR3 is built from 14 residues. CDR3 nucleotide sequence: TGCAGTGCTAGAGACAGGGGGAGCTCCTACGAGCAGTACTTC. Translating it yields CSARDRGSSYEQYF.

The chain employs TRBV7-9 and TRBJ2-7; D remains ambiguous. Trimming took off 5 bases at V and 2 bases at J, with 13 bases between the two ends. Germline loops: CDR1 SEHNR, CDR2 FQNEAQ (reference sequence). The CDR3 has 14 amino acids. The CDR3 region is CASSPDTWTYEQYF. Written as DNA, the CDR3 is TGTGCCAGCAGCCCCGACACCTGGACCTACGAGCAGTACTTC.

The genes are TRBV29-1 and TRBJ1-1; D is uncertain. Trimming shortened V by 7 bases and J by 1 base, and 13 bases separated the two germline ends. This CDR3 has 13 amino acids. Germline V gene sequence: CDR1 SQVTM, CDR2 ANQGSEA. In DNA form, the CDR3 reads TGCAGCGCCCTACACGGATGGAACACTGAAGCTTTCTTT. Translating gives CSALHGWNTEAFF.

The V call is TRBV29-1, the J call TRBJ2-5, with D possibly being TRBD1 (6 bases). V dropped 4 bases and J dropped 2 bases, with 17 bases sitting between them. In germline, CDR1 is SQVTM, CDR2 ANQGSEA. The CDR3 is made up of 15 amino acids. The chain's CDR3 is CSVADRSTTQETQYF. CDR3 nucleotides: TGCAGCGTTGCCGACAGGTCCACCACACAAGAGACCCAGTACTTC.

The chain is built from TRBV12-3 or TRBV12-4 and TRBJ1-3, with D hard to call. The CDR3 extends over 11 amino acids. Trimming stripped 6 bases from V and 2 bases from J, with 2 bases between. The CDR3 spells CASRAGNTIYF. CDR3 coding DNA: TGTGCCAGCAGGGCTGGAAACACCATATATTTT.

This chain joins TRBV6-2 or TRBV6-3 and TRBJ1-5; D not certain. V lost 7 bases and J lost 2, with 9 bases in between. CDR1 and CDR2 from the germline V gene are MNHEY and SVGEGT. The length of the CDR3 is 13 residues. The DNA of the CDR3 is TGTGCCAGCACTAGGGCCGGCAATCAGCCCCAGCATTTT. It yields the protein CASTRAGNQPQHF.